These 31 T cell receptor beta chains were all obtained from the same sample, sequenced in a study of blood T cells in healthy people across ages. Next came a second PCR, run for roughly 6 to 11 cycles, which used a sample-barcoded 5' primer along with a J-beta primer mix. TCRdb called the 5' RACE reads again in MiXCR, with one record for every CDR3 protein. The repertoire holds around 580,000 distinct CDR3 sequences, with around 50% as singletons. The source material was blood. All receptors derive from a man older than 75 in good health.

This clonotype was counted between two and nine times. The rearrangement links TRBV20-1 to TRBJ1-5; no reliable D call. The CDR3 loop spans 13 amino acids. CDR1 and CDR2 from the germline V gene are DFQATT and SNEGSKA (reference sequence). Between the trimmed V and J ends, which lost 2 bases and 3 bases, there was a span of 8 bases. This CDR3 reads CSARQANNQPQHF. CDR3 nucleotides: TGCAGTGCTAGACAGGCTAACAATCAGCCCCAGCATTTT.

This clonotype was recorded a few times. The chain carries TRBV6-6 and TRBJ2-4; 10 bases are a match to TRBD2. The end of the DNA is better explained by TRBJ2-7, so the J call may be wrong. The CDR3 extends over 15 amino acids. Germline CDR1 reads MNHNY; CDR2 reads SVGAGI (reference sequence). CDR3 region: CASSYQPSGSYEQYF. In DNA, the CDR3 is TGTGCCAGCAGTTATCAGCCTAGCGGGAGCTACGAGCAGTACTTC.

The chain carries TRBV11-2 and TRBJ2-7, with a possible D match to TRBD1 (6 bases). Deletions cut 5 bases from V and 8 bases from J, with 22 bases between. Germline assignment: CDR1 SGHAT and CDR2 FQNNGV. This CDR3 spans 15 amino acids. CDR3 loop: CASSRGTPILEKQYF. The CDR3 bases are TGTGCCAGCAGCCGAGGGACACCAATCCTGGAGAAGCAGTACTTC.

This clonotype has a single count. The V call is TRBV5-1, the J call TRBJ1-2; 7 bases agree with TRBD1. The V gene end was trimmed by 0 bases and the J gene end by 3 bases; junction bases not matched to a gene: 8. Germline assignment: CDR1 SGHRS and CDR2 YFSETQ. CDR3 size: 16 residues. As DNA, the CDR3 is TGCGCCAGCAGCTTGGAGGTAGGGGGCGAGGACTATGGCTACACCTTC. Amino acids: CASSLEVGGEDYGYTF.

Details on this clonotype: Given a much more abundant clone one base away, this may be a read error. The V gene is TRBV6-2 or TRBV6-3, the J gene TRBJ2-5; D is unresolved. This CDR3 is 13 amino acids long. The germline V gene encodes CDR1 MNHEY and CDR2 SVGEGT. Trimming removed 6 bases at V and 4 bases at J, with 12 bases between. CDR3 region: CASRPGPVETQYF. The CDR3 nucleotides read TGTGCCAGCAGACCGGGCCCTGTAGAGACCCAGTACTTC.

With regard to this clonotype: This may stem from a read error, because a much larger clone lies one nucleotide away. V and J are TRBV7-9 and TRBJ2-3; D perhaps matches TRBD2 (5 bases). CDR1 and CDR2 (germline): SEHNR, FQNEAQ (reference sequence). The CDR3 is 12 residues long. The V end lost 7 bases, the J end lost 6 bases, and 11 bases lay between the germline ends. The CDR3 coding sequence is TGTGCCAGCAACTTTTCGGGGGATACGCAGTATTTT. Residues: CASNFSGDTQYF.

This rearrangement joins TRBV7-2 to TRBJ2-4, with a tentative D call TRBD2 (5 bases). The V gene's germline CDR1 is SGHTA and CDR2 FQGNSA. This CDR3 is 14 amino acids long. V lost 5 bases and J lost 7, with 15 bases in between. CDR3 protein: CASSLRESGNIQYF. The CDR3 DNA follows: TGTGCCAGCAGCCTTCGGGAATCGGGGAACATTCAGTACTTC.

This rearrangement joins TRBV20-1 to TRBJ1-4; D is possibly TRBD1 (5 bases). The CDR3 is 13 amino acids. Germline CDR1 reads DFQATT; CDR2 reads SNEGSKA (reference sequence). V lost 4 bases and J lost 6, with 12 bases in between. The CDR3 bases are TGCAGTGCTACCGGGACGGCTTATGAAAAACTGTTTTTT. It encodes CSATGTAYEKLFF.

The chain joins TRBV20-1 to TRBJ2-3; D might be TRBD1 or TRBD2, each matching 6 bases. The germline CDR1 and CDR2 sequences are DFQATT and SNEGSKA (reference sequence). The CDR3 covers 16 residues. V was clipped by 0 bases and J by 2 bases, with 15 bases between them. CDR3 amino acids: CSARDPLRGATDTQYF. The CDR3 region has the DNA TGCAGTGCTAGAGATCCCCTGAGGGGGGCCACAGATACGCAGTATTTT.

This clonotype was detected a few times. J is TRBJ1-1 and V is TRBV7-9; D remains ambiguous. V was shortened by 1 base and J by 1 base, with 7 bases between the two germline ends. CDR1 is SEHNR and CDR2 is FQNEAQ in the germline V gene (reference sequence). The length of the CDR3 is 14 residues. CDR3 bases: TGTGCCAGCAGCTTAGAGATCCAGAACACTGAAGCTTTCTTT. It is translated as CASSLEIQNTEAFF.

V usage is TRBV20-1 and J usage is TRBJ1-1, with a weak D call TRBD1 (5 bases). Trimming took 5 bases from V and 4 from J, leaving 14 bases between them. CDR1 is DFQATT and CDR2 is SNEGSKA in the germline V gene (reference sequence). The CDR3 has 13 amino acids. The CDR3 nucleotides are TGCAGTGCTCCCAGCAGGGTGGGCACTGAAGCTTTCTTT. Its translation: CSAPSRVGTEAFF.

This clonotype was seen only a few times. The rearrangement uses TRBV7-2 and TRBJ1-1; D not resolved. V shed 3 bases and J shed 4 bases, with 12 bases lying between them. This CDR3 is built from 14 residues. Germline V CDR1 and CDR2: SGHTA, FQGNSA. CDR3: CASSFGRGSTEAFF. The CDR3, as DNA: TGTGCCAGCAGCTTCGGGAGAGGATCCACTGAAGCTTTCTTT.

The chain is built from TRBV7-3 and TRBJ2-3, with a weak D call TRBD1 (6 bases). The CDR3 spans 15 residues. The ends were cut back, 3 bases at V and 3 bases at J, with 13 bases in the middle. Germline V gene lookup returns CDR1 SGHTA and CDR2 FQGTGA. CDR3 DNA: TGTGCCAGCAGCTTTGACGGACAGACAACAGATACGCAGTATTTT. This gives the protein CASSFDGQTTDTQYF.

This chain uses TRBV10-3 with TRBJ2-7; 10 nucleotides line up with TRBD2. This CDR3 is 13 amino acids long. The germline CDR1 and CDR2 sequences are ENHRY and SYGVKD. Germline trimming cut 8 bases from V and 3 bases from J; bases unmatched to any gene: 4. The DNA of the CDR3 is TGTGCCATCGCTAGCGGGAGTTTCTACGAGCAGTACTTC. This codes for CAIASGSFYEQYF.

This chain links TRBV7-2 with TRBJ1-1; TRBD1 matches 9 bases. The germline V gene encodes CDR1 SGHTA and CDR2 FQGNSA. The ends lost 2 bases at V and 1 base at J; junction bases unmatched: 11. The CDR3 consists of 18 residues. The chain's CDR3 is CASSLSWTGAGRNTEAFF. For the CDR3, the DNA is TGTGCCAGCAGCTTATCCTGGACAGGGGCCGGGAGGAACACTGAAGCTTTCTTT.

This clonotype appeared a few times. The chain carries TRBV6-5 and TRBJ2-7; maybe TRBD2 (6 bases). Trimming took 1 base from V and 6 from J, leaving 7 bases between them. In germline, CDR1 is MNHEY, CDR2 SVGAGI. There are 12 residues in the CDR3. CDR3 region: CASSYLEGEQYF. CDR3 DNA: TGTGCCAGCAGTTACTTGGAGGGCGAGCAGTACTTC.

This chain connects TRBV4-3 to TRBJ1-2; D is undetermined. Germline loops: CDR1 LGHNA, CDR2 YSLEER. The CDR3 contains 18 residues. The V and J ends lost 0 bases and 2 bases respectively, with 19 bases between them. CDR3 protein: CASSQDQAVGTRNYGYTF. The CDR3 DNA sequence: TGCGCCAGCAGCCAAGACCAAGCGGTGGGCACTAGAAACTATGGCTACACCTTC.

This chain's CDR3 is CASSLASGPSNQPQHF. The CDR3, as DNA: TGTGCCAGCAGCTTAGCGTCTGGTCCGAGCAATCAGCCCCAGCATTTT. V gene TRBV7-2 combines with J gene TRBJ1-5; D uncertain. Trimming left V 0 bases short and J 1 base short, with 10 bases between. This CDR3 region has 16 residues. The V gene's germline CDR1 is SGHTA and CDR2 FQGNSA. Supplemented by reference TRBV7-2 and TRBJ1-5, the full variable domain reads GAGVSQSPSNKVTEKGKDVELRCDPISGHTALYWYRQSLGQGLEFLIYFQGNSAPDKSGLPSDRFSAERTGGSVSTLTIQRTQQEDSAVYLCASSLASGPSNQPQHFGDGTRLSIL.

V gene TRBV20-1 combines with J gene TRBJ1-1; D gene unclear. The CDR3 has 13 residues. Germline loops: CDR1 DFQATT, CDR2 SNEGSKA (reference sequence). Trimming removed 3 bases from V and 0 bases from J, with 8 bases in between. Here the CDR3 DNA reads TGCAGTGCTAGGAACATGTTGAACACTGAAGCTTTCTTT. Encoded protein: CSARNMLNTEAFF.

This clonotype was counted ten times or more. V gene TRBV6-6 combines with J gene TRBJ2-1; 14 bases are shared with TRBD2. The V segment lost 2 bases and the J segment 6 bases; nucleotides outside the gene matches: 12. Germline V gives CDR1 MNHNY, CDR2 SVGAGI (reference sequence). The CDR3 is 19 amino acids. The CDR3 region is CASSYRRLAGGPSVNEQFF. The CDR3 DNA reads as TGTGCCAGCAGTTACCGGAGACTAGCGGGAGGGCCGAGTGTCAATGAGCAGTTCTTC.

This clonotype was found a few times. The V and J genes are TRBV6-5 and TRBJ2-1; tentatively, D is TRBD2 (6 bases). The J call may be faulty, since TRBJ2-7 better matches the DNA end. Germline V gene lookup returns CDR1 MNHEY and CDR2 SVGAGI. CDR3 size: 15 residues. Here the CDR3 reads CASSYSKREYNEQYF. As DNA, the CDR3 is TGTGCCAGCAGTTACTCGAAACGGGAGTACAATGAGCAGTACTTC.

The rearrangement uses TRBV7-2 and TRBJ1-2; D unclear. This CDR3 is 13 amino acids long. The V end lost 3 bases, the J end lost 0 bases, and 5 bases lay between the germline ends. Germline CDR1 and CDR2: SGHTA and FQGNSA. CDR3 region: CASSFSSNYGYTF. The DNA for the CDR3 is TGTGCCAGCAGCTTCTCTTCTAACTATGGCTACACCTTC.

V gene TRBV5-1 combines with J gene TRBJ1-5; 8 bases line up with TRBD1. CDR1 is SGHRS and CDR2 is YFSETQ in the germline V gene. This CDR3 is 14 amino acids long. Unmatched junction bases numbered 3, after V lost 0 bases and J lost 7 bases. CDR3 DNA: TGCGCCAGCAGCTTGGATACAGGGGGGCAGCCCCAGCATTTT. This sequence encodes CASSLDTGGQPQHF. Based on the CDR3 plus reference TRBV5-1 and TRBJ1-5, the full variable domain is KAGVTQTPRYLIKTRGQQVTLSCSPISGHRSVSWYQQTPGQGLQFLFEYFSETQRNKGNFPGRFSGRQFSNSRSEMNVSTLELGDSALYLCASSLDTGGQPQHFGDGTRLSIL.

The chain uses TRBV5-1 and TRBJ2-3, with TRBD1 matching over 7 bases. This CDR3 has 15 amino acids. The junction had 7 bases not matched to a gene; V was cut back by 3 bases and J by 3 bases. Looked up from germline, CDR1 is SGHRS and CDR2 is YFSETQ. CDR3 in DNA: TGCGCCAGCAGCTGGGGACAGAAGGAGACAGATACGCAGTATTTT. Translation: CASSWGQKETDTQYF.

This clonotype was recorded a few times. The chain links TRBV5-5 to TRBJ2-1; tentatively, D is TRBD2 (6 bases). There are 15 residues in the CDR3. The germline V gene encodes CDR1 SGHKS and CDR2 YYEKEE (reference sequence). Trimming left V 2 bases short and J 3 bases short, with 12 bases between. In DNA, the CDR3 is TGTGCCAGCAGCTTCTCTGGCGGGGACTACAATGAGCAGTTCTTC. This codes for CASSFSGGDYNEQFF.

The rearrangement joins TRBV28 to TRBJ2-5; D remains unclear. The J call may be wrong; the DNA end is better matched by TRBJ2-7. Germline V gene lookup returns CDR1 MDHEN and CDR2 SYDVKM. The CDR3 totals 13 residues. CDR3 bases: TGTGCCAGCACCCTTGGCGCACAGTACGAGCAGTACTTC. Its translation is CASTLGAQYEQYF.

V usage is TRBV27 and J usage is TRBJ1-5, with D possibly being TRBD1 (5 bases). V was trimmed by 5 bases and J by 7 bases, leaving 21 bases between them. Germline values: CDR1 MNHEY, CDR2 SMNVEV (reference sequence). The CDR3 extends over 16 amino acids. The CDR3 bases are TGTGCCAGCAGTCCATCCATGGGGGAGGTAGACCAGCCCCAGCATTTT. Residues: CASSPSMGEVDQPQHF.

The rearrangement joins TRBV4-3 to TRBJ1-1; D gene uncertain. The length of the CDR3 is 15 residues. V was clipped by 0 bases and J by 0 bases, with 8 bases between them. CDR1 and CDR2 from the germline V gene are LGHNA and YSLEER. This chain's CDR3 is CASSQEQMMNTEAFF. The CDR3 bases are TGCGCCAGCAGCCAAGAGCAGATGATGAACACTGAAGCTTTCTTT.

V gene TRBV7-2 combines with J gene TRBJ2-5; no clear D gene. Germline lookup yields CDR1 SGHTA and CDR2 FQGNSA. The length of the CDR3 is 14 residues. V was clipped by 1 base and J by 11 bases, with 17 bases between them. The CDR3 loop reads CASSLDLDKVQQYF. The CDR3 coding sequence is TGTGCCAGCAGCTTAGATCTCGACAAGGTTCAGCAGTACTTC. The variable domain in full, completed from reference TRBV7-2 and TRBJ2-5, reads GAGVSQSPSNKVTEKGKDVELRCDPISGHTALYWYRQSLGQGLEFLIYFQGNSAPDKSGLPSDRFSAERTGGSVSTLTIQRTQQEDSAVYLCASSLDLDKVQQYFGPGTRLLVL.

V and J are TRBV5-1 and TRBJ1-1, with D unclear. The CDR3 totals 16 residues. Trimming removed 0 bases at V and 0 bases at J, with 12 bases between. The germline V gene has CDR1 SGHRS and CDR2 YFSETQ. This CDR3 reads CASSLGARIMNTEAFF. Written as DNA, the CDR3 is TGCGCCAGCAGCTTGGGGGCCAGAATCATGAACACTGAAGCTTTCTTT.

The chain joins TRBV4-1 to TRBJ1-2; 10 bases fit TRBD1. Trimming removed 0 bases from V and 6 bases from J; junction bases left unmatched: 7. Germline CDR1 is MGHRA and CDR2 is YSYEKL. The CDR3 consists of 16 residues. CDR3 protein: CASSQDTGQGNHGYTF. In DNA, the CDR3 is TGCGCCAGCAGCCAAGATACGGGACAGGGGAACCATGGCTACACCTTC.